Below, 11 T cell receptor beta chains from the same sample are listed, as sequenced in a study of vaccination and CD4 T cells after COVID-19 (dated by TCRdb to between 2021 and 2024). These receptors have no identified antigens. Libraries were prepared through PCR. The sequencer was an Illumina iSeq 100. TCR sequencing of DNA from cultured CD4+ T cells used the Oncomine TCR Beta short-read assay at the Johns Hopkins FTIC core. Using fastp at Q25 and MiXCR, TCRdb reprocessed the public reads and kept productive beta chains. Records with the same CDR3 protein are collapsed into one entry carrying the most frequent genes and DNA. Within this sample are roughly 4,500 distinct CDR3 sequences, with roughly 20% of them counted one time only. 45% to 70% of the sample belongs to the ten largest clones. In the paper's terms, the treatment or condition label means: roughly 11-day PBMC culture with coronavirus spike peptide pools or control peptides (ViraFEST assay).

Sequenced material: CD4+ T cells from blood, cultured in vitro, taken after SARS-CoV-2 vaccination. These receptors were taken from a human donor who had recovered from COVID-19.

This clonotype was recorded once. This may be a read error, as it is one base from a much larger clone. J is TRBJ2-5 and V is TRBV25-1; 8 bases line up with TRBD1. The CDR3 has 12 amino acids. V lost 6 bases and J lost 7; bases outside the gene matches: 4. Looked up from germline, CDR1 is MGHDK and CDR2 is SYGVNS. For the CDR3, the DNA is TGTGCCAGCAGGACAGGGGAAGGGACCCAGTACTTC. Translating it yields CASRTGEGTQYF.

V is TRBV19 and J is TRBJ1-1; D is possibly TRBD1 (5 bases). Germline assignment: CDR1 LNHDA and CDR2 SQIVND (reference sequence). This CDR3 has 17 residues. The germline V and J ends were trimmed by 3 bases and 6 bases, with 23 bases remaining between them. The CDR3 loop is CASSIRTGGLRLAEAFF. The CDR3 DNA reads as TGTGCCAGTAGTATTCGCACCGGGGGTCTCAGACTAGCTGAAGCTTTCTTT.

Within the sample, this clonotype is medium-sized. The chain carries TRBV28 and TRBJ1-2, with D unresolved. The CDR3 has 13 residues. V was cut by 7 bases and J by 1 base, with 10 bases left in between. Germline CDR1 and CDR2: MDHEN and SYDVKM. The CDR3 loop is CASKNSSNYGYTF. Written as DNA, the CDR3 is TGTGCCAGCAAGAACAGCAGTAACTATGGCTACACCTTC.

V and J are TRBV20-1 and TRBJ2-1; 7 bases are a match to TRBD2. V lost 0 bases and J lost 5; bases outside the gene matches: 4. The CDR3 consists of 14 residues. From germline, CDR1 is DFQATT and CDR2 SNEGSKA (reference sequence). In DNA form, the CDR3 reads TGCAGTGCTAGAGATGGGCGGGGGAACAATGAGCAGTTCTTC. As protein: CSARDGRGNNEQFF.

This clonotype was detected many times. In DNA form, the CDR3 reads TGTGCCAGCAGTGAAGTAAAGGGGGACTATGGCTACACCTTC. Protein sequence: CASSEVKGDYGYTF. The chain is built from TRBV6-1 and TRBJ1-2; perhaps TRBD1 as D (6 bases). Deletions cut 1 base from V and 3 bases from J, with 9 bases between. The germline V gene encodes CDR1 MNHNS and CDR2 SASEGT. The CDR3 consists of 14 residues.

This sequence joins TRBV11-3 and TRBJ2-3; no definite D call. Germline loops: CDR1 SGHNT, CDR2 YENEEA. V was trimmed by 0 bases and J by 3 bases, leaving 13 bases between them. CDR3 length equals 16 residues. The CDR3 is CASSLETEYTTDTQYF. The CDR3 nucleotides are TGTGCCAGCAGCTTAGAGACGGAATATACAACAGATACGCAGTATTTT.

This clonotype appeared a few times. The chain links TRBV9 to TRBJ2-7; the D is unclear. Between the trimmed V and J ends, which lost 0 bases and 0 bases, there was a span of 10 bases. Germline CDR1 and CDR2: SGDLS and YYNGEE. The CDR3 covers 15 residues. The CDR3 sequence is CASSVDPGASYEQYF. The DNA for the CDR3 is TGTGCCAGCAGCGTAGACCCGGGCGCCTCCTACGAGCAGTACTTC.

The chain links TRBV10-3 to TRBJ1-1, with no clear D. This CDR3 is 13 amino acids long. Germline V gene sequence: CDR1 ENHRY, CDR2 SYGVKD. Deletions cut 10 bases from V and 4 bases from J, with 16 bases between. The CDR3: CATFIDSGTEAFF. In nucleotides, the CDR3 is TGTGCCACCTTCATCGATAGTGGCACTGAAGCTTTCTTT.

In its sample, this clonotype is medium-sized. V and J are TRBV7-9 and TRBJ2-3; D unclear. Germline-derived CDR1 and CDR2 are SEHNR and FQNEAQ (reference sequence). This CDR3 has 14 amino acids. The ends were cut back, 5 bases at V and 4 bases at J, with 13 bases in the middle. In DNA form, the CDR3 reads TGTGCCAGCAGCCCGACGGCTGGGGCAGATACGCAGTATTTT. It yields the protein CASSPTAGADTQYF.

The V and J genes are TRBV6-2 or TRBV6-3 and TRBJ1-5; D remains unclear. Germline V gene data show CDR1 as MNHEY and CDR2 as SVGEGT. The CDR3 spans 13 residues. Trimming took 4 bases from V and 4 from J, leaving 8 bases between them. The CDR3 sequence is CASSLDGNQPQHF. CDR3 in DNA: TGTGCCAGCAGTTTAGATGGTAATCAGCCCCAGCATTTT.

This clonotype appeared many times. The chain is built from TRBV20-1 and TRBJ2-7; 7 positions match TRBD2. This CDR3 is built from 14 residues. Germline V CDR1 and CDR2: DFQATT, SNEGSKA (reference sequence). After removal of 5 bases from V and 0 bases from J, the junction contained 7 bases not matched to a gene. In DNA, the CDR3 is TGCAGTGCTCTAACGTCTAGCGGCTCCTACGAGCAGTACTTC. Its translation is CSALTSSGSYEQYF.